This T cell receptor (beta chain) was identified in a study of blood T cell repertoires in COVID-19. V gave up 0 bases and J gave up 8 bases, with 14 bases separating them. The CDR3 totals 15 residues. Profiling relied on immunoSEQ multiplex PCR, and the TCRdb table lists in-frame clones only, not all of them. The sample gives hundreds of thousands of clones, just under 90% of which show up once; 1.5% to 2% is in the top ten. The sequence derives from a woman aged 30 to 39 with COVID-19, enrolled during active disease. The sequenced sample consisted of peripheral blood. The genes are TRBV6-7 and TRBJ1-5; D not resolved. TRBV6-7 is an ORF for which the function is uncertain. CDR3 in amino acids: CASSYSRGFIKPQHF. As DNA, the CDR3 is TGTGCCAGCAGTTACTCCAGAGGATTTATTAAGCCCCAGCATTTT.